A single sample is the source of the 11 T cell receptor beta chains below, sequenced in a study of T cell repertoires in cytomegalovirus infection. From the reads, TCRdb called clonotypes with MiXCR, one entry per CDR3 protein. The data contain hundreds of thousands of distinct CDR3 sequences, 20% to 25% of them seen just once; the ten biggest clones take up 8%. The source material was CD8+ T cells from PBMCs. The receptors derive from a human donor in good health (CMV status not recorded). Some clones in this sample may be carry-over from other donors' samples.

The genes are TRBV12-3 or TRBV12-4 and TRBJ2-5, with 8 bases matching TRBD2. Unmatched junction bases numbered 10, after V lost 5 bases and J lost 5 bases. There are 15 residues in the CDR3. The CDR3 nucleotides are TGTGCCAGCAGTCCTAGGCGGGGGGCATGGGAGACCCAGTACTTC. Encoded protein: CASSPRRGAWETQYF.

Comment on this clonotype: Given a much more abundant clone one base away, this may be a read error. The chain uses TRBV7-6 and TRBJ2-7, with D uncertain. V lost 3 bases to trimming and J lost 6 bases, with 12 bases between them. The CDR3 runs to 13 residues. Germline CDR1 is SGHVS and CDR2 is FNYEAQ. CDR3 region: CASSFDRGGEQYF. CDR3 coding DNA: TGTGCCAGCAGCTTTGACCGAGGCGGCGAGCAGTACTTC.

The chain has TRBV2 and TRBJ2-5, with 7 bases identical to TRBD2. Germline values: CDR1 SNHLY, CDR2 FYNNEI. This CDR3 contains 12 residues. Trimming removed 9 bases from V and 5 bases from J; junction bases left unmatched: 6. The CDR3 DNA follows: TGTGCCAGGGGGAGGGAGGAGGAGACCCAGTACTTC. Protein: CARGREEETQYF. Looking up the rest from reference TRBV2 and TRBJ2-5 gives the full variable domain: EPEVTQTPSHQVTQMGQEVILRCVPISNHLYFYWYRQILGQKVEFLVSFYNNEISEKSEIFDDQFSVERPDGSNFTLKIRSTKLEDSAMYFCARGREEETQYFGPGTRLLVL.

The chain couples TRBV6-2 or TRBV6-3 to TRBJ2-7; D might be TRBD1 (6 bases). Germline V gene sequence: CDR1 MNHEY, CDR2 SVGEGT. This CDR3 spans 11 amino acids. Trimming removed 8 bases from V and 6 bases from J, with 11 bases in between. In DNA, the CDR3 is TGTGCCAGCCGATGGGGGCGCGAGCAGTACGTC. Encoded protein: CASRWGREQYV.

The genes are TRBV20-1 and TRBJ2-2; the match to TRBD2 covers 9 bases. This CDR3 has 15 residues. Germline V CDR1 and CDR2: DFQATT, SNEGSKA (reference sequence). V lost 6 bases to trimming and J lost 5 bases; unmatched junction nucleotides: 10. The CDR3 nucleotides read TGCAGTGCCAGCGGGGGGCGATACTTGACCGGGGAGCTGTTTTTT. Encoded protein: CSASGGRYLTGELFF.

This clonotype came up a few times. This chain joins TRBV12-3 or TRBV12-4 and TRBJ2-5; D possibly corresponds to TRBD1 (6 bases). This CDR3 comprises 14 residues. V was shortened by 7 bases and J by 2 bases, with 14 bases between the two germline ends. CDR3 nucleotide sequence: TGTGCCAGCAAAATACAGGGATTACAAGAGACCCAGTACTTC. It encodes CASKIQGLQETQYF.

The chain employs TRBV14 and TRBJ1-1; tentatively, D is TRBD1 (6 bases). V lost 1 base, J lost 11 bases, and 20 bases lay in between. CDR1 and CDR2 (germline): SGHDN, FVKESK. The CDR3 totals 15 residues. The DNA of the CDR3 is TGTGCCAGCAGCCAAGGGTCGACAGGCCGATTGAGGGCTTTCTTT. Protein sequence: CASSQGSTGRLRAFF.

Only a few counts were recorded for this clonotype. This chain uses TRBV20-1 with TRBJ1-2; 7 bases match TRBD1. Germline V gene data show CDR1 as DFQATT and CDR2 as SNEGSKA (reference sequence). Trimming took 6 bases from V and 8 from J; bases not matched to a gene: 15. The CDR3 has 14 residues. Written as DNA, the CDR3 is TGCAGTGCAACATATGACAGGGTCTGGGTAGGCTACACCTTC. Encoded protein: CSATYDRVWVGYTF.

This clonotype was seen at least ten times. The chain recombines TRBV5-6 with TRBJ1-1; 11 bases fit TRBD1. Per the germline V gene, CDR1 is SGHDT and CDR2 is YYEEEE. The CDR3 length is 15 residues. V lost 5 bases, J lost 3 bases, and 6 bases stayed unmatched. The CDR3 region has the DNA TGTGCCAGCAGGCCGGACAGGGGGCGAGACACTGAAGCTTTCTTT. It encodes CASRPDRGRDTEAFF.

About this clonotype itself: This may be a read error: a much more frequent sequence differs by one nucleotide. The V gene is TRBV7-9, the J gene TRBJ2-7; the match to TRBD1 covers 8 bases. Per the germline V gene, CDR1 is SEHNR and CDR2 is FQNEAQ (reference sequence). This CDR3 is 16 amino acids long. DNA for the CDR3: TGTGCCAACAGCCCACCCCGACAGGGGATGAGCTACGAGCAGTACTTC. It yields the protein CANSPPRQGMSYEQYF.

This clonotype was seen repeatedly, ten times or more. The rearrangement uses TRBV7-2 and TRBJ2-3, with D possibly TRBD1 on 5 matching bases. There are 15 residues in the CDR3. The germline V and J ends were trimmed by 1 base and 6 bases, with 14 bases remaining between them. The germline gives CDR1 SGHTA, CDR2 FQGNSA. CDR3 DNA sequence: TGTGCCAGCAGCTTAGAGGGGCCAACGGAGGATACGCAGTATTTT. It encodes CASSLEGPTEDTQYF. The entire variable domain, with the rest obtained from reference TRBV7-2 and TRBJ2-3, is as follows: GAGVSQSPSNKVTEKGKDVELRCDPISGHTALYWYRQSLGQGLEFLIYFQGNSAPDKSGLPSDRFSAERTGGSVSTLTIQRTQQEDSAVYLCASSLEGPTEDTQYFGPGTRLTVL.